This entry features one TCR beta chain sequence. This record belongs to a study of shared clonotypes between healthy human individuals. CDR1 is MNHEY and CDR2 is SVGAGI in the germline V gene. The CDR3 has 11 residues. V gave up 9 bases and J gave up 5 bases, with 10 bases separating them. Method: immunoSEQ multiplex PCR; TCRdb's copy keeps in-frame clones and lacks some. This table holds roughly 2 million clones, approximately 94% found once. Sequencing input: naive CD4+ T cells sorted from blood. Subset in this sample: CD45RA+ positively selected. The TCR was taken from a man younger than 35 in good health. V is TRBV6-5 and J is TRBJ2-5; tentatively, D is TRBD2 (6 bases). The CDR3 DNA is TGTGCCAGGAGTGGAGGGGAGACCCAGTACTTC. It specifies CARSGGETQYF.